This T cell receptor (beta chain) derives from a study of blood T cell repertoires in COVID-19. TCRdb keeps only in-frame clones here, not all; method: immunoSEQ multiplex PCR. The sample shows approximately 250,000 clones, approximately 85% of them seen only once. The CDR3 is made up of 13 amino acids. The germline CDR1 and CDR2 sequences are SNHLY and FYNNEI. Trimming removed 6 bases at V and 2 bases at J, with 9 bases between. This chain uses TRBV2 with TRBJ2-3; a weak D match, TRBD2 (5 bases). Material: PBMCs or T cells enriched from blood (not recorded which). This TCR was recovered from a woman between 45 and 60 years old with acute COVID-19. The CDR3 nucleotides read TGTGCCAGCAGAGACTACCTCACAGATACGCAGTATTTT. This encodes CASRDYLTDTQYF.